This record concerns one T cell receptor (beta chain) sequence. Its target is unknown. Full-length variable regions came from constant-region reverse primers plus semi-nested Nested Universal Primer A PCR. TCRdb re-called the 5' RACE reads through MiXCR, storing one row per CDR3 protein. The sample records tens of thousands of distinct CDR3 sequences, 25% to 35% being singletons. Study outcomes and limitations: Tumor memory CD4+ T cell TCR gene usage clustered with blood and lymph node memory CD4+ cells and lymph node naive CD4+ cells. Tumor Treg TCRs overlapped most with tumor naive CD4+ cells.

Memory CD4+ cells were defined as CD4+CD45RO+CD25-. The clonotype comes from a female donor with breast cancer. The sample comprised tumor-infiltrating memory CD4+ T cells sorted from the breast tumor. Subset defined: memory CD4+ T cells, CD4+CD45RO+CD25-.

The CDR3 DNA reads TGTGCCAGCAGCGGAAGGGGGCCGGGTAGTGAAAAACTGTTTTTT. This encodes CASSGRGPGSEKLFF. The rearrangement uses TRBV9 and TRBJ1-4; TRBD1 matches at 7 bases. V lost 3 bases to trimming and J lost 7 bases; unmatched junction nucleotides: 9. Looked up from germline, CDR1 is SGDLS and CDR2 is YYNGEE. This CDR3 is built from 15 residues. The full variable domain, with the rest looked up from reference TRBV9 and TRBJ1-4, is DSGVTQTPKHLITATGQRVTLRCSPRSGDLSVYWYQQSLDQGLQFLIQYYNGEERAKGNILERFSAQQFPDLHSELNLSSLELGDSALYFCASSGRGPGSEKLFFGSGTQLSVL.